One and the same sample provided the 25 T cell receptor beta chains below, sequenced in a study of early T cells in non-severe SARS-CoV-2 infection. TCRdb independently ran MiXCR on the 5' RACE reads; one entry per CDR3 protein. The sample holds roughly 23,000 distinct CDR3 sequences, 5.7% seen once. Sample: whole blood, taken at baseline. The source is an adult who was a healthcare worker with PCR-confirmed SARS-CoV-2 infection or an uninfected control (not recorded which).

The V call is TRBV2, the J call TRBJ2-5; D not certain. Trimming removed 8 bases at V and 7 bases at J, with 14 bases between. CDR3 length: 12 residues. Germline loops: CDR1 SNHLY, CDR2 FYNNEI. In DNA, the CDR3 is TGTGCCAGCTCGGTCGGTTTCGGGACCCAGTACTTC. Protein: CASSVGFGTQYF.

The table lists this clonotype with a few counts. This rearrangement joins TRBV2 to TRBJ1-3; D is ambiguous. V gave up 7 bases and J gave up 0 bases, with 16 bases separating them. Germline CDR1 SNHLY, CDR2 FYNNEI. This CDR3 is 16 amino acids long. As DNA, the CDR3 is TGTGCCAGCATGAGAAGGCAAATGAGCTCTGGAAACACCATATATTTT. Protein product: CASMRRQMSSGNTIYF.

In its sample, this clonotype was seen many times. V is TRBV6-2 or TRBV6-3 and J is TRBJ1-5; no clear D. The CDR3 runs 15 residues. CDR1 MNHEY and CDR2 SVGEGT come from the germline V gene. Trimming took off 5 bases at V and 7 bases at J, with 18 bases between the two ends. As DNA, the CDR3 is TGTGCCAGCAGTACCGCCGGGGAGCCCAGGCAGCCCCAGCATTTT. Protein: CASSTAGEPRQPQHF.

This clonotype has a count of ten or more. This chain joins TRBV9 and TRBJ2-2; TRBD2 matches 14 bases. The V gene end was trimmed by 2 bases and the J gene end by 3 bases; junction bases not matched to a gene: 6. Looked up from germline, CDR1 is SGDLS and CDR2 is YYNGEE. The CDR3 has 18 residues. This CDR3 reads CASSVRLAGGPDTGELFF. Here the CDR3 DNA reads TGTGCCAGCAGCGTCAGACTAGCGGGGGGGCCGGACACCGGGGAGCTGTTTTTT.

This clonotype showed up many times. The chain combines TRBV7-9 with TRBJ2-4, with D perhaps given as TRBD1 or TRBD2 (5 bases each). CDR3 length: 14 amino acids. The germline V gene has CDR1 SEHNR and CDR2 FQNEAQ (reference sequence). V lost 4 bases to trimming and J lost 8 bases, with 15 bases between them. The CDR3 sequence is CASSYGTYGYIQYF. CDR3 bases: TGTGCCAGCAGCTATGGGACCTACGGGTACATTCAGTACTTC.

This clonotype is deemed medium-sized (0.01 to 0.1%). V is TRBV6-4 and J is TRBJ1-5; D gene uncertain. CDR1 MRHNA and CDR2 SNTAGT come from the germline V gene. The germline V and J ends were trimmed by 8 bases and 5 bases, with 7 bases remaining between them. CDR3 length equals 11 residues. The CDR3 spells CASRGDQPQHF. The CDR3 DNA follows: TGTGCCAGCCGCGGGGATCAGCCCCAGCATTTT.

The J gene is TRBJ1-6, the V gene TRBV12-3 or TRBV12-4; D remains ambiguous. V lost 6 bases and J 7 bases, leaving 16 bases between the germline ends. The CDR3 spans 15 residues. The DNA of the CDR3 is TGTGCCAGCAGGCCTCCGGGAGCCAGGAATTCACCCCTCCACTTT. It translates to CASRPPGARNSPLHF.

This clonotype occurred many times. V is TRBV7-6 and J is TRBJ1-6; no clear D. The CDR3 spans 16 residues. Trimming took 1 base from V and 10 from J, leaving 17 bases between them. Germline V gene data show CDR1 as SGHVS and CDR2 as FNYEAQ. CDR3 in amino acids: CASSLVLKVLWSPLHF. The CDR3 DNA reads as TGTGCCAGCAGCTTAGTCCTGAAGGTGCTTTGGTCACCCCTCCACTTT.

This clonotype has ten or more counts. The chain couples TRBV13 to TRBJ2-4; no clear D. This CDR3 is 13 amino acids long. Trimming pared 5 bases from V and 1 base from J, leaving 6 bases between. Germline CDR1 PRHDT, CDR2 FYEKMQ (reference sequence). CDR3 sequence reads: CASSLWAKNIQYF. CDR3 bases: TGTGCCAGCAGCCTATGGGCCAAAAACATTCAGTACTTC. The variable domain in full, completed from reference TRBV13 and TRBJ2-4, reads AAGVIQSPRHLIKEKRETATLKCYPIPRHDTVYWYQQGPGQDPQFLISFYEKMQSDKGSIPDRFSAQQFSDYHSELNMSSLELGDSALYFCASSLWAKNIQYFGAGTRLSVL.

This clonotype has just a few counts. The CDR3 region has the DNA TGTGCCAGCAGCTTATGGGGTGACCGTGGCTACACCTTC. This gives the protein CASSLWGDRGYTF. The chain links TRBV5-8 to TRBJ1-2; D call uncertain. V was trimmed by 2 bases and J by 7 bases, leaving 12 bases between them. CDR3 size: 13 residues. CDR1 and CDR2 (germline): SGHTS, YDEGEE.

There are many counts of this clonotype. The V and J genes are TRBV7-2 and TRBJ2-5, with D perhaps TRBD1 or TRBD2 (5 bases each). Germline V gene data show CDR1 as SGHTA and CDR2 as FQGNSA. V was clipped by 5 bases and J by 2 bases, with 12 bases between them. The length of the CDR3 is 14 residues. CDR3 loop: CASSRGVGQETQYF. The CDR3 nucleotides read TGTGCCAGCAGCCGGGGCGTGGGGCAAGAGACCCAGTACTTC.

The J gene is TRBJ2-7, the V gene TRBV7-6; tentatively, D is TRBD2 (5 bases). Trimming took off 5 bases at V and 6 bases at J, with 8 bases between the two ends. Germline CDR1 is SGHVS and CDR2 is FNYEAQ. The CDR3 runs to 11 residues. DNA of the CDR3: TGTGCCAGCAGCGATGAGGGCGAGCAGTACTTC. Translation gives CASSDEGEQYF.

This clonotype showed up just a few times. This chain joins TRBV7-9 and TRBJ2-1, with TRBD2 identical over 8 bases. Germline CDR1 reads SEHNR; CDR2 reads FQNEAQ (reference sequence). This CDR3 is 17 amino acids long. J lost 3 bases, V lost 1 base, and 8 bases had no gene match. This CDR3 is CASSLDQIAGSYNEQFF. The CDR3 bases are TGTGCCAGCAGCTTAGACCAAATAGCGGGGAGCTACAATGAGCAGTTCTTC.

This chain uses TRBV11-1 with TRBJ2-3; D unclear. CDR3 size: 12 residues. Per the germline V gene, CDR1 is SGHAT and CDR2 is FQDESV (reference sequence). V was clipped by 5 bases and J by 14 bases, with 17 bases between them. The CDR3 nucleotides read TGTGCCAGCAGCACGTCACAACCCAACAGGTATTTT. It translates to CASSTSQPNRYF. The full variable domain, with the rest looked up from reference TRBV11-1 and TRBJ2-3, is EAEVAQSPRYKITEKSQAVAFWCDPISGHATLYWYRQILGQGPELLVQFQDESVVDDSQLPKDRFSAERLKGVDSTLKIQPAELGDSAMYLCASSTSQPNRYFGPGTRLTVL.

V usage is TRBV24-1 and J usage is TRBJ2-7; D is undetermined. The V and J ends lost 3 bases and 7 bases respectively, with 9 bases between them. Germline CDR1 reads KGHDR; CDR2 reads SFDVKD. This CDR3 has 12 residues. CDR3 loop: CATSDQNREQYF. In DNA form, the CDR3 reads TGTGCCACCAGTGATCAAAATAGGGAGCAGTACTTC.

This clonotype was seen only once. Mismatch with germline at one junction end may stem from a read error. The chain recombines TRBV11-2 with TRBJ2-7, with D possibly being TRBD1 (6 bases). CDR1 and CDR2 from the germline V gene are SGHAT and FQNNGV. The CDR3 runs 13 residues. This CDR3 is CASSQGWHSEQYF. The DNA of the CDR3 is TGTGCCAGCAGCCAGGGGTGGCATTCCGAGCAATACTTC.

This clonotype was observed at least ten times. The chain recombines TRBV9 with TRBJ1-1, with 8 bases that match TRBD1. The junction had 3 bases not matched to a gene; V was cut back by 3 bases and J by 2 bases. This CDR3 is built from 14 residues. The germline V gene encodes CDR1 SGDLS and CDR2 YYNGEE. CDR3 in DNA: TGTGCCAGCAGCGCTGGACAGGGCAACACTGAAGCTTTCTTT. This codes for CASSAGQGNTEAFF.

This clonotype occurred a few times. The J gene is TRBJ1-2, the V gene TRBV20-1; 9 nucleotides agree with TRBD1. Germline V gene lookup returns CDR1 DFQATT and CDR2 SNEGSKA (reference sequence). V shed 5 bases and J 8 bases; nucleotides not matched to a gene: 6. This CDR3 has 12 residues. This chain's CDR3 is CSARNRGQGYTF. For the CDR3, the DNA is TGCAGTGCTCGAAACAGGGGGCAAGGCTACACCTTC.

This clonotype was detected a few times. The CDR3 reads CATKEIQNSPLHF. The CDR3 DNA sequence: TGTGCCACCAAGGAGATCCAAAATTCACCCCTCCACTTT. The V gene is TRBV2, the J gene TRBJ1-6; unclear D gene. The V gene's germline CDR1 is SNHLY and CDR2 FYNNEI. V lost 10 bases and J 7 bases, leaving 14 bases between the germline ends. The CDR3 has 13 residues.

The sample holds many counts of this clonotype. This chain uses TRBV20-1 with TRBJ1-3; no definite D call. The CDR3 is made up of 12 amino acids. Per the germline V gene, CDR1 is DFQATT and CDR2 is SNEGSKA (reference sequence). Trimming left V 0 bases short and J 8 bases short, with 8 bases between. CDR3 sequence reads: CSARDQSDTIYF. The CDR3 DNA follows: TGCAGTGCTAGAGATCAAAGTGACACCATATATTTT.

The chain is built from TRBV3-1 and TRBJ1-1; D call uncertain. CDR3 length equals 16 residues. V lost 3 bases to trimming and J lost 2 bases, with 16 bases between them. Germline V lookup: CDR1 LGHDT, CDR2 YNNKEL (reference sequence). The CDR3 nucleotides are TGTGCCAGCAGCCATCTCTCCCCGGACCAAAACACTGAAGCTTTCTTT. Protein: CASSHLSPDQNTEAFF.

The sample holds many counts of this clonotype. The CDR3: CASSRGPWGGQGFTDTQYF. DNA of the CDR3: TGTGCCAGCAGCCGGGGCCCCTGGGGGGGACAGGGATTCACAGATACGCAGTATTTT. This chain joins TRBV11-2 and TRBJ2-3; TRBD1 matches at 9 bases. This CDR3 spans 19 amino acids. V was clipped by 5 bases and J by 2 bases; unmatched bases: 17. Germline V gene sequence: CDR1 SGHAT, CDR2 FQNNGV.

This clonotype was seen at least ten times. This chain joins TRBV2 and TRBJ2-7, with D possibly matching TRBD1 (6 bases). CDR1 and CDR2 from the germline V gene are SNHLY and FYNNEI. CDR3 length equals 14 residues. Trimming removed 7 bases from V and 1 base from J, with 14 bases in between. CDR3 protein: CASIWTAESYEQYF. For the CDR3, the DNA is TGTGCCAGCATTTGGACAGCAGAATCCTACGAGCAGTACTTC.

This clonotype was recorded a few times. The CDR3 DNA reads TGTGCCAGCAGTGACAACGGTTTGGGTAGATACGGCTACACCTTC. It yields the protein CASSDNGLGRYGYTF. The V gene is TRBV6-4, the J gene TRBJ1-2, with D uncertain. Germline CDR1 reads MRHNA; CDR2 reads SNTAGT. The CDR3 contains 15 residues. Trimming shortened V by 2 bases and J by 8 bases, and 18 bases separated the two germline ends.

The rearrangement uses TRBV5-6 and TRBJ1-2, with 8 bases aligning to TRBD1. CDR3 size: 17 residues. CDR1 SGHDT and CDR2 YYEEEE come from the germline V gene. The V gene end was trimmed by 4 bases and the J gene end by 3 bases; junction bases not matched to a gene: 14. CDR3 in DNA: TGTGCCAGCAGCCTAGATCTCGGACAGGGCTTTGACTATGGCTACACCTTC. This gives the protein CASSLDLGQGFDYGYTF. Combining the CDR3 with reference TRBV5-6 and TRBJ1-2 gives the whole variable domain DAGVTQSPTHLIKTRGQQVTLRCSPKSGHDTVSWYQQALGQGPQFIFQYYEEEERQRGNFPDRFSGHQFPNYSSELNVNALLLGDSALYLCASSLDLGQGFDYGYTFGSGTRLTVV.